This T cell receptor beta chain appears in the sequencing data of a study of T cell responses to AZD1222 COVID-19 vaccine. This CDR3 spans 15 amino acids. The V gene lost 1 base and the J gene lost 0 bases, with 8 bases spanning the gap. CDR1 is SGHTA and CDR2 is FQGNSA in the germline V gene. Only in-frame clones appear in the TCRdb table, and some are missing; sequencing was by immunoSEQ multiplex PCR. Of 150,000 to 200,000 clones listed, approximately 92% are singletons. The receptor comes from an adult in good health. The chain has TRBV7-2 and TRBJ2-3; D is uncertain. This material consisted of peripheral blood, taken on day 0 of AZD1222 vaccination. The CDR3 is CASSLVGTSTDTQYF. The CDR3 coding sequence is TGTGCCAGCAGCTTAGTGGGTACTAGCACAGATACGCAGTATTTT.